This T cell receptor (beta chain) was recorded in a study of vaccination and CD4 T cells after COVID-19. The CDR3 is 17 residues long. Trimming removed 3 bases from V and 9 bases from J; junction bases left unmatched: 9. Germline CDR1 reads SGHRS; CDR2 reads YFSETQ. In the case of this clonotype: What it binds is unknown.

The treatment: approximately nine-day PBMC culture with coronavirus spike peptide pools or control peptides (ViraFEST assay). Investigators obtained the unexposed donor's CD4+ T cells before the COVID-19 pandemic (2011-2018). Upon completion of 10 days of culture, CD4+ T cells were isolated via negative selection. With the Oncomine TCR Beta short-read assay, DNA from cultured CD4+ T cells was sequenced. Via MiXCR, TCRdb re-called the PCR reads, giving one row per CDR3 protein. Found here are around 2,000 distinct CDR3 sequences, roughly 46% of them singletons; the top ten hold over 55%. The sequence derives from a human donor in good health. The chain is built from TRBV5-1 and TRBJ2-1, with 16 bases fitting TRBD2. The sample was CD4+ T cells from blood, cultured in vitro. The CDR3 DNA is TGCGCCAGCAGCTCGGATCCGGGACTAGCGGGGGGGAGTGAGCAGTTCTTC. Translation gives CASSSDPGLAGGSEQFF.